The 31 T cell receptor beta chains below come from one sample, sequenced in a study of PD-L1 blockade in urothelial cancer. Assay used: immunoSEQ multiplex PCR; TCRdb lists only in-frame clones, some missing. The profile covers around 70,000 clones, with roughly 90% appearing a single time and roughly 4.7% taken by the ten largest. Time point specified: pretreatment peripheral blood. The sample consisted of PBMCs, taken around atezolizumab (anti-PD-L1) treatment. These receptors were taken from a man between 65 and 85 years old with urothelial cancer.

This clone was detected only once. V usage is TRBV21-1 and J usage is TRBJ2-2; the DNA was not used to check the table's D call, TRBD2. TRBV21-1 constitutes a pseudogene. The CDR3 contains 17 residues. This CDR3 is CASSTSTSALIVGELFF. Here the CDR3 DNA reads TGTGCCAGCAGCACCTCAACTAGCGCTTTAATTGTCGGGGAGCTGTTTTTT.

This clone was counted once. The chain employs TRBV28 and TRBJ2-3, with 8 bases aligning to TRBD1. The trim removed 5 bases at V and 2 bases at J, leaving 6 bases unmatched. There are 15 residues in the CDR3. Germline V gene sequence: CDR1 MDHEN, CDR2 SYDVKM. The CDR3 here is CASSKTGDPTDTQYF. The CDR3 bases are TGTGCCAGCAGTAAGACAGGGGACCCCACAGATACGCAGTATTTT.

The chain links TRBV18 to TRBJ2-7; D is perhaps TRBD2 (6 bases). The CDR3 runs to 14 residues. V was trimmed by 6 bases and J by 2 bases, leaving 14 bases between them. CDR1 KGHSH and CDR2 LQKENI come from the germline V gene. The CDR3 coding sequence is TGTGCCAGCTCCCTGGGACTCTACGCCTACGAGCAGTACTTC. It translates to CASSLGLYAYEQYF.

The chain recombines TRBV27 with TRBJ1-1, with a weak D call TRBD1 (6 bases). With 3 bases removed from V and 0 bases from J, the gap between germline ends came to 20 bases. Germline V gives CDR1 MNHEY, CDR2 SMNVEV (reference sequence). The CDR3 has 18 amino acids. Here the CDR3 reads CASSLGSFRGGMNTEAFF. The CDR3 DNA follows: TGTGCCAGCAGTTTGGGATCCTTTAGGGGGGGAATGAACACTGAAGCTTTCTTT.

The chain joins TRBV11-2 to TRBJ2-3; 9 nucleotides line up with TRBD1. The CDR3 extends over 15 amino acids. V gave up 1 base and J gave up 6 bases; unmatched junction bases: 5. The germline V gene has CDR1 SGHAT and CDR2 FQNNGV. The DNA for the CDR3 is TGTGCCAGCAGCTTAGGGGACAGGGCTACCGATACGCAGTATTTT. This encodes CASSLGDRATDTQYF.

The rearrangement uses TRBV21-1 and TRBJ2-4; the listed D gene, TRBD2, was not tested against the DNA. TRBV21-1 is an annotated pseudogene. This CDR3 has 16 residues. CDR3 amino acids: CASSLKGLAGRNIQYF. CDR3 DNA: TGTGCCAGCAGCCTAAAGGGACTAGCGGGCCGAAACATTCAGTACTTC.

This chain joins TRBV19 and TRBJ2-1; 10 nucleotides agree with TRBD1. The CDR3 runs 14 residues. With 6 bases clipped from V and 8 bases from J, the junction kept 7 bases outside the gene matches. Germline assignment: CDR1 LNHDA and CDR2 SQIVND (reference sequence). CDR3 sequence (DNA): TGTGCCAGTAGGGGGACAGGGGCGCGCTATGAGCAGTTCTTC. It codes for CASRGTGARYEQFF. Drawing the rest from reference TRBV19 and TRBJ2-1, the complete variable domain is DGGITQSPKYLFRKEGQNVTLSCEQNLNHDAMYWYRQDPGQGLRLIYYSQIVNDFQKGDIAEGYSVSREKKESFPLTVTSAQKNPTAFYLCASRGTGARYEQFFGPGTRLTVL.

This chain links TRBV10-3 with TRBJ2-1; 15 bases line up with TRBD2. CDR3 length: 17 residues. Germline-derived CDR1 and CDR2 are ENHRY and SYGVKD. With 6 bases clipped from V and 6 bases from J, the junction kept 9 bases outside the gene matches. The CDR3 here is CAISSGLAGGPSNEQFF. Here the CDR3 DNA reads TGTGCCATCAGCAGCGGACTAGCGGGAGGGCCGTCCAATGAGCAGTTCTTC.

The rearrangement joins TRBV4-1 to TRBJ2-5; D is possibly TRBD1 (5 bases). Trimming left V 1 base short and J 3 bases short, with 15 bases between. The V gene's germline CDR1 is MGHRA and CDR2 YSYEKL. The CDR3 is made up of 16 amino acids. CDR3 region: CASSQVGGAREETQYF. The CDR3 region has the DNA TGCGCCAGCAGCCAAGTGGGTGGGGCTAGGGAAGAGACCCAGTACTTC.

V usage is TRBV4-1 and J usage is TRBJ2-1; tentatively, D is TRBD2 (6 bases). V shed 5 bases and J shed 2 bases, with 10 bases lying between them. Germline V gene data show CDR1 as MGHRA and CDR2 as YSYEKL. This CDR3 comprises 14 residues. The CDR3 nucleotides are TGCGCCAGCAGCGGGAGGCCTACCTACAATGAGCAGTTCTTC. Translation gives CASSGRPTYNEQFF.

This clone came up once. J is TRBJ2-5 and V is TRBV28; a weak D match, TRBD1 (6 bases). Germline V gene lookup returns CDR1 MDHEN and CDR2 SYDVKM. V lost 5 bases to trimming and J lost 1 base, with 17 bases between them. The CDR3 totals 16 residues. CDR3 loop: CASSRPRGEGQETQYF. The CDR3 bases are TGTGCCAGCAGTCGACCCAGGGGTGAGGGCCAAGAGACCCAGTACTTC.

The chain has TRBV2 and TRBJ2-3; 7 nucleotides agree with TRBD1. Germline lookup yields CDR1 SNHLY and CDR2 FYNNEI. Losses at the gene ends were 1 base for V and 1 base for J; bases not matched to a gene: 8. CDR3 length equals 17 residues. The CDR3 loop reads CASSEGLRQGRTDTQYF. CDR3 bases: TGTGCCAGCAGTGAAGGCCTCCGACAGGGACGCACAGATACGCAGTATTTT.

The rearrangement links TRBV6-5 to TRBJ2-1, with 11 bases matching TRBD2. V lost 6 bases to trimming and J lost 2 bases; unmatched junction nucleotides: 3. CDR1 is MNHEY, CDR2 SVGAGI, per germline. The CDR3 sequence is 15 residues long. The CDR3 region has the DNA TGTGCCAGCAGCCTAGCGGGGGGAACCTACAATGAGCAGTTCTTC. Translated, it gives CASSLAGGTYNEQFF.

The chain recombines TRBV5-1 with TRBJ2-1; perhaps TRBD1 as D (5 bases). With 1 base removed from V and 12 bases from J, the gap between germline ends came to 20 bases. The V gene's germline CDR1 is SGHRS and CDR2 YFSETQ. The CDR3 spans 15 residues. The chain's CDR3 is CASSLLGLHPSGQFF. Written as DNA, the CDR3 is TGCGCCAGCAGCTTGTTGGGGCTCCATCCCTCAGGGCAGTTCTTC.

The chain links TRBV18 to TRBJ2-7, with D unresolved. Germline CDR1 is KGHSH and CDR2 is LQKENI. There are 15 residues in the CDR3. The V and J ends lost 0 bases and 3 bases respectively, with 12 bases between them. CDR3 sequence: CASSPPDSASYEQYF. As DNA, the CDR3 is TGTGCCAGCTCACCACCCGATAGTGCTAGCTACGAGCAGTACTTC.

This clone was counted a single time. The germline gene is not matched at one end of the junction; a read error may be the cause. The rearrangement joins TRBV5-5 to TRBJ2-7; 7 nucleotides agree with TRBD1. The CDR3 covers 12 residues. Germline V gene data show CDR1 as SGHKS and CDR2 as YYEKEE (reference sequence). In nucleotides, the CDR3 is TGTGCCAGCAGCTGGACAGGCGTTCTGGGACACTTC. Protein: CASSWTGVLGHF.

The chain carries TRBV7-9 and TRBJ1-3; 7 positions agree with TRBD1. V trimming: 4 bases; J trimming: 1 base; junction bases outside the gene matches: 7. The CDR3 loop spans 16 amino acids. The germline CDR1 and CDR2 sequences are SEHNR and FQNEAQ (reference sequence). Written as DNA, the CDR3 is TGTGCCAGCAGCTGGGGGGACAGATCTTCTGGAAACACCATATATTTT. Translation: CASSWGDRSSGNTIYF.

This chain links TRBV27 with TRBJ2-1, with 14 bases lining up with TRBD2. V lost 6 bases, J lost 0 bases, and 4 bases stayed unmatched. The CDR3 runs 17 residues. Germline assignment: CDR1 MNHEY and CDR2 SMNVEV (reference sequence). The CDR3 spells CASRGTSGRVSYNEQFF. CDR3 in DNA: TGTGCCAGCAGGGGGACTAGCGGGAGAGTCTCCTACAATGAGCAGTTCTTC.

The chain recombines TRBV28 with TRBJ2-2, with 10 bases identical to TRBD2. Germline values: CDR1 MDHEN, CDR2 SYDVKM. V was clipped by 5 bases and J by 6 bases; unmatched bases: 6. The length of the CDR3 is 15 residues. CDR3 bases: TGTGCCAGCAGTCTAGCGGGAGAGGGGTCCGGGGAGCTGTTTTTT. This codes for CASSLAGEGSGELFF.

This clone has just one count. This chain links TRBV7-2 with TRBJ2-1, with D perhaps matching TRBD2 (6 bases). The CDR3 totals 15 residues. Trimming left V 6 bases short and J 3 bases short, with 15 bases between. CDR1 and CDR2 from the germline V gene are SGHTA and FQGNSA. The CDR3 protein is CASRSEAGNYNEQFF. CDR3 DNA sequence: TGTGCCAGCAGGTCGGAAGCGGGTAACTACAATGAGCAGTTCTTC. Variable domain in full (rest from reference TRBV7-2 and TRBJ2-1): GAGVSQSPSNKVTEKGKDVELRCDPISGHTALYWYRQSLGQGLEFLIYFQGNSAPDKSGLPSDRFSAERTGGSVSTLTIQRTQQEDSAVYLCASRSEAGNYNEQFFGPGTRLTVL.

The chain recombines TRBV9 with TRBJ1-4, with D possibly matching TRBD1 (6 bases). V dropped 3 bases and J dropped 4 bases, with 10 bases sitting between them. The CDR3 runs 14 residues. Per germline, CDR1 SGDLS and CDR2 YYNGEE. CDR3 nucleotides: TGTGCCAGCAGCGCGACAGGAAATAATGAAAAACTGTTTTTT. It translates to CASSATGNNEKLFF.

V is TRBV27 and J is TRBJ1-4; the D gene is possibly TRBD1 (5 bases). V was pared by 3 bases and J by 3 bases, with 8 bases between. Germline CDR1 and CDR2: MNHEY and SMNVEV (reference sequence). This CDR3 is built from 14 residues. CDR3 DNA: TGTGCCAGCAGTTTGACGGGGGCTAATGAAAAACTGTTTTTT. Amino acids: CASSLTGANEKLFF.

The rearrangement joins TRBV6-6 to TRBJ1-2; D is uncertain. This CDR3 comprises 15 residues. Trimming removed 4 bases at V and 8 bases at J, with 20 bases between. Germline-derived CDR1 and CDR2 are MNHNY and SVGAGI (reference sequence). The CDR3 DNA sequence: TGTGCCAGCAGTTCTCCTGATTCGGGTCGCGGAGGCTACACCTTC. This codes for CASSSPDSGRGGYTF.

CDR3 region: CASSQEETTLYEQYF. Here the CDR3 DNA reads TGCGCCAGCAGCCAAGAAGAGACAACCCTCTACGAGCAGTACTTC. The J gene is TRBJ2-7, the V gene TRBV4-1; no clear D. The CDR3 is made up of 15 amino acids. Trimming removed 0 bases at V and 3 bases at J, with 12 bases between. From germline, CDR1 is MGHRA and CDR2 YSYEKL.

The chain uses TRBV6-1 and TRBJ1-1; D unresolved. Germline values: CDR1 MNHNS, CDR2 SASEGT. This CDR3 has 12 amino acids. V was trimmed by 0 bases and J by 11 bases, leaving 10 bases between them. CDR3 sequence reads: CASSEATGTAFF. CDR3 DNA sequence: TGTGCCAGCAGTGAAGCGACGGGTACGGCTTTCTTT.

V and J are TRBV6-6 and TRBJ1-5; the match to TRBD1 covers 8 bases. In germline, CDR1 is MNHNY, CDR2 SVGAGI (reference sequence). The V segment lost 0 bases and the J segment 5 bases; nucleotides outside the gene matches: 6. The CDR3 is made up of 16 amino acids. The CDR3 DNA reads as TGTGCCAGCAGTTACTCAGGGGGGACAGGTGATCAGCCCCAGCATTTT. Its protein is CASSYSGGTGDQPQHF.

This chain connects TRBV5-1 to TRBJ2-3; 8 nucleotides agree with TRBD2. Germline V gene lookup returns CDR1 SGHRS and CDR2 YFSETQ. Trimming took 0 bases from V and 2 from J; bases not matched to a gene: 14. The CDR3 has 19 amino acids. CDR3 sequence reads: CASSLAAGISGSHTDTQYF. Here the CDR3 DNA reads TGCGCCAGCAGCTTGGCCGCAGGAATCAGCGGGAGCCACACAGATACGCAGTATTTT.

The chain employs TRBV6-6 and TRBJ2-1; weak D call: TRBD2 (5 bases). The CDR3 contains 15 residues. Deletions cut 5 bases from V and 0 bases from J, with 11 bases between. Per the germline V gene, CDR1 is MNHNY and CDR2 is SVGAGI (reference sequence). CDR3: CASSRAEPSYNEQFF. In nucleotides, the CDR3 is TGTGCCAGCAGTCGAGCGGAACCCTCCTACAATGAGCAGTTCTTC.

The J gene is TRBJ2-1, the V gene TRBV7-2; possibly TRBD2 for D (5 bases). CDR3 length: 14 residues. The V gene lost 5 bases and the J gene lost 7 bases, with 15 bases spanning the gap. Germline CDR1 reads SGHTA; CDR2 reads FQGNSA. The CDR3, as DNA: TGTGCCAGCAGCGACGGACCTAGAGGGAATGAGCAGTTCTTC. This codes for CASSDGPRGNEQFF. Supplemented by reference TRBV7-2 and TRBJ2-1, the full variable domain reads GAGVSQSPSNKVTEKGKDVELRCDPISGHTALYWYRQSLGQGLEFLIYFQGNSAPDKSGLPSDRFSAERTGGSVSTLTIQRTQQEDSAVYLCASSDGPRGNEQFFGPGTRLTVL.

The J gene is TRBJ2-1, the V gene TRBV9; TRBD2 agrees at 8 bases. CDR1 and CDR2 (germline): SGDLS, YYNGEE. The CDR3 has 15 residues. J gave up 8 bases and V 4 bases, and 11 bases lay outside the gene matches. This CDR3 reads CASSTSSGLVYEQFF. DNA of the CDR3: TGTGCCAGCAGCACAAGTTCGGGACTAGTTTATGAGCAGTTCTTC.

The genes are TRBV4-1 and TRBJ2-1; TRBD2 agrees at 14 bases. V was clipped by 4 bases and J by 8 bases; unmatched bases: 7. The germline gives CDR1 MGHRA, CDR2 YSYEKL. The CDR3 covers 16 residues. CDR3 nucleotides: TGCGCCAGCAGCCTCCTAGGGGGACTAGCGGGAGATGAGCAGTTCTTC. Its translation: CASSLLGGLAGDEQFF.